Given below is one TCR beta chain in context. The antigen it recognizes is unknown. No base quality values were provided; no much bigger clone lies one nucleotide off. The immunoSEQ Assay, a bias-controlled multiplex PCR, was used to amplify TCRbeta CDR3 regions from genomic DNA. As for how the authors treated the data: The number of nucleated cells in each sample was estimated from the amplification of reference gene primers within the assay. Sequence reads were collapsed and filtered to measure the absolute abundance of every unique TCRbeta CDR3 rearrangement. Productive Simpson clonality was computed per sample as the square root of Simpson's diversity index over productive rearrangements. TCRdb holds this immuneACCESS table with in-frame rearrangements only. Some clones are missing; in checked studies, unresolved V genes explain under half, and the rest has no known cause. V and J calls and clone size are those listed in that table; D and trimming were worked out from the DNA. The sample yields 270,000 or so clones; around nine tenths were counted once. The ten largest make up just under 9% of the sample.

The source of the sample is a study of blood T cell repertoires in COVID-19 (dated by TCRdb to the early 2020s). About the study as a whole: Samples covering the acute and convalescent phases of COVID-19 were provided by collaborators in the United States, Italy and Spain. The prospective study material was composed of cDNA or gDNA derived from T cells, B-cell-depleted T cells, or PBMCs. The dataset comprised deeply sampled blood TCRbeta repertoires from subjects exposed to, actively infected with, or recovered from COVID-19. The repertoires were released in a freely available public database intended as a resource for research on the immune response to SARS-CoV-2. The samples were drawn from the first 160 participants of the ongoing ImmuneRACE study and from 950 to 1,500 subjects provided by 6 global collaborators. A de-identified subject ID, COVID-19 status, age in years and sex were almost always included in the sample metadata. HLA class I and class II types, where available, came from metadata supplied by the sample provider rather than from assay-based typing. The full study reports these points: How much clinical and demographic metadata was included differed by source and by participant, and the metadata was provided uncurated.

Each collaborating institution followed its own protocols to collect whole blood in K2EDTA tubes. For TCRbeta analysis, collaborator samples were shipped as frozen whole blood, as isolated PBMCs, or as DNA extracted from either sample type. The germline V gene (reference sequence) yields LNHDA for CDR1 and SQIVND for CDR2. The CDR3 numbers 14 residues from cysteine through phenylalanine. The sequence is cut down to CDR3 DNA, 42 bases in frame from base 1. Trimming takes 6 bases from V and 2 bases from J, and the germline ends sit 10 bases apart. Recombination joined TRBV19 with TRBJ2-2, and TRBD1 may be the D gene, going by 5 matching bases. The sequence derives from a man aged 35-49 years with active or convalescent COVID-19. Sequenced material: peripheral blood. The CDR3 in this case is CASRPDINTGELFF. The DNA sequence is given as TGTGCCAGTAGACCGGACATTAACACCGGGGAGCTGTTTTTT.